A few counts support the clone carrying this T cell receptor (beta chain). Antigen specificity is unknown. Libraries were prepared by immunoSEQ multiplex PCR; TCRdb keeps only in-frame clonotypes and omits some of them. The sample includes about 450,000 clones, around 79% of them seen just once. This specimen belongs to a study of shared clonotypes between healthy human individuals. In germline, CDR1 is MNHNS, CDR2 SASEGT. The CDR3 runs to 14 residues. Trimming took 7 bases from V and 8 from J, leaving 15 bases between them. Study-level points and caveats: What limited the represented genetic and exposure-history diversity was the small number of donors.

The sample comprised PBMCs. The TCR comes from a woman in her forties in good health. Some clones in this sample may be carry-over from other donors' samples. The V call is TRBV6-1, the J call TRBJ1-6, with D maybe TRBD1 (5 bases). The CDR3 spells CASIRGREDSPLHF. CDR3 in DNA: TGTGCCAGCATAAGGGGTAGGGAGGATTCACCCCTCCACTTT.